This TCR beta chain was recovered during a study of CD8 T cells in ankylosing spondylitis. Study observations and caveats: Earlier studies detected some motif variants in reactive arthritis synovial fluid and blood. Ankylosing spondylitis blood appeared to carry a characteristic TCR beta motif of several highly homologous variants. There was reportedly significant enrichment of clones that were disease-linked in matched ankylosing spondylitis synovial fluid. Clones linked to disease, bearing a CD8+ phenotype, were relatively rare in peripheral blood.

This clonotype has only a few counts. Its cognate antigen is unknown. Libraries for TCR beta were made by quantitative 5'-RACE with molecular barcodes. MiXCR was run by TCRdb on the 5' RACE reads, yielding one entry per CDR3 protein. The repertoire holds about 390,000 distinct CDR3 sequences, around 20% seen once, with approximately 15% in the top ten. This TCR was recovered from a male donor with ankylosing spondylitis. The sequenced material came from blood, either unsorted or a sorted T cell fraction (not recorded which).

As DNA, the CDR3 is TGCGCCAGCAGCTTCTCAGGGAGTGGAACTAATGAAAAACTGTTTTTT. Translation: CASSFSGSGTNEKLFF. V usage is TRBV5-1 and J usage is TRBJ1-4, with D possibly being TRBD1 (5 bases). The V gene lost 2 bases and the J gene lost 1 base, with 12 bases spanning the gap. The CDR3 sequence is 16 residues long. Germline lookup yields CDR1 SGHRS and CDR2 YFSETQ. The full variable domain, in which reference TRBV5-1 and TRBJ1-4 provide the parts outside the CDR3, is KAGVTQTPRYLIKTRGQQVTLSCSPISGHRSVSWYQQTPGQGLQFLFEYFSETQRNKGNFPGRFSGRQFSNSRSEMNVSTLELGDSALYLCASSFSGSGTNEKLFFGSGTQLSVL.